The T cell receptor (beta chain) described here comes from a study of control samples from healthy donors and cancer patients. Some clones are missing from TCRdb's copy, which holds only in-frame ones; the method was immunoSEQ multiplex PCR. The repertoire holds 100,000 to 150,000 clones, 80% to 95% seen once, with over 2% in the top ten. Germline lookup yields CDR1 LGHNA and CDR2 YNFKEQ. V was pared by 0 bases and J by 0 bases, with 14 bases between. This CDR3 is built from 17 residues. The chain is built from TRBV4-2 and TRBJ2-5; the D gene could be TRBD1 or TRBD2 (5 bases each). The clonotype originates from a woman between 45 and 65 years old in good health. The sample consisted of blood. The CDR3 reads CASSQDGREGHQETQYF. CDR3 bases: TGTGCCAGCAGCCAAGATGGTCGTGAGGGACACCAAGAGACCCAGTACTTC.